Described below is a single T cell receptor (beta chain) sequence and its context. Its antigen is as yet unknown. It was through 5'RACE template switching that TCR cDNA was made, with a universal primer site and UMIs added. TCRdb ran MiXCR on the 5' RACE reads and lists one entry per CDR3 protein. The sample shows some 350,000 distinct CDR3 sequences, roughly 8.7% of them seen only once. The data derive from a study of T cells after yellow fever vaccination. The CDR3 runs to 13 residues. Germline V gene lookup returns CDR1 SQVTM and CDR2 ANQGSEA. The V and J ends lost 7 bases and 3 bases respectively, with 15 bases between them. Study conclusions and caveats: Most primary-vaccination clones reappeared after the booster (about 95% CD4, about 87% CD8).

This chain uses TRBV29-1 with TRBJ1-1; D is uncertain. This clonotype was sampled from a man between 18 and 29 years old who received the YFV17D yellow fever vaccine. The input for sequencing was PBMCs, taken on the day of the first yellow fever vaccination. Here the CDR3 reads CSGDFFLDTEAFF. CDR3 bases: TGCAGCGGTGACTTTTTCCTGGACACTGAAGCTTTCTTT.